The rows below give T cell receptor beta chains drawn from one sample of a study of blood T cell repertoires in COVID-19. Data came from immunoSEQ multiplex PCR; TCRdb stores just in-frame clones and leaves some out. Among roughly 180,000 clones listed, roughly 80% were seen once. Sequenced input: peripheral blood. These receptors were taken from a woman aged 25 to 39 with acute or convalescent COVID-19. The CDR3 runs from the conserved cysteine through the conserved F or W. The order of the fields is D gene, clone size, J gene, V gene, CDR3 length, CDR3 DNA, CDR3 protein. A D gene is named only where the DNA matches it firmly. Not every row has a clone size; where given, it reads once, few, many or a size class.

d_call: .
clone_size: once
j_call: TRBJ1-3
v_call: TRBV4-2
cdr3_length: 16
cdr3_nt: TGTGCCAGCAGCCCTAATGGGAGGGATGGAGGAAACACCATATATTTT
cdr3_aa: CASSPNGRDGGNTIYF

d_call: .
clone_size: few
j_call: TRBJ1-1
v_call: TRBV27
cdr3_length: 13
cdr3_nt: TGTGCCAGCAGTCATCGGGGGGGCACTGAAGCTTTCTTT
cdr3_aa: CASSHRGGTEAFF

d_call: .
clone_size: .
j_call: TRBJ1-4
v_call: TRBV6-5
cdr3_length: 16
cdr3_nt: TGTGCCAGCAGTTACTCTGGGGCAGCAACTAATGAAAAACTGTTTTTT
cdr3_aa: CASSYSGAATNEKLFF

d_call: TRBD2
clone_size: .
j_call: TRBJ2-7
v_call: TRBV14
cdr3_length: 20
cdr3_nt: TGTGCCAGCAGCCAAGATGACTTACTAGCGGGAGGGCCGAGCTCCTACGAGCAGTACTTC
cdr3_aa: CASSQDDLLAGGPSSYEQYF

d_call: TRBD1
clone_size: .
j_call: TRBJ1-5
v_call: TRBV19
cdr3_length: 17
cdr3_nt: TGTGCCAGTAGTATAGTGGACAGGAAAGATAGCAATCAGCCCCAGCATTTT
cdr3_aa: CASSIVDRKDSNQPQHF

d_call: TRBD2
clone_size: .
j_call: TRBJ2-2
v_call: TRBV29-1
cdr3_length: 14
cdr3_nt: TGCAGCGGCCGACTAGCGGGGCGCACCGGGGAGCTGTTTTTT
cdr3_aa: CSGRLAGRTGELFF

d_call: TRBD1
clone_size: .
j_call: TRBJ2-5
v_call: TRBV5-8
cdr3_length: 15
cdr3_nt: TGTGCCAGCAGCTTGCTATGGACAGGCGGGGAGACCCAGTACTTC
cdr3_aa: CASSLLWTGGETQYF

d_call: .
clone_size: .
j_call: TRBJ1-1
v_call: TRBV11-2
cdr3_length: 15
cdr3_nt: TGTGCCAGCAGCTTAATCAGGGCCTTGAACACTGAAGCTTTCTTT
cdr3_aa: CASSLIRALNTEAFF

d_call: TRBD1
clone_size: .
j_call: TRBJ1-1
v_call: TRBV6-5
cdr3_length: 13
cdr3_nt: TGTGCCAGCAAAAAAGACAGGGTTCATGAAGCTTTCTTT
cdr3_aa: CASKKDRVHEAFF

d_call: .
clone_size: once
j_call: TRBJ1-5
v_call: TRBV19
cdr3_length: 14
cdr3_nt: TGTGCCAGTAGTATTGGGGGCGGATATCAGCCCCAGCATTTT
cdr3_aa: CASSIGGGYQPQHF

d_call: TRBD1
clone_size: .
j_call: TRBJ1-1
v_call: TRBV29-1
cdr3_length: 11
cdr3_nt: TGCAGCGTCGGACAGGGGGCTGAAGCTTTCTTT
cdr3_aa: CSVGQGAEAFF

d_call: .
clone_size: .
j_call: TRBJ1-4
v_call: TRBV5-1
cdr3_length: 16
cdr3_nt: TGCGCCAGCAGCTTAGGTGGGAGCGCAACTAATGAAAAACTGTTTTTT
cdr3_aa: CASSLGGSATNEKLFF

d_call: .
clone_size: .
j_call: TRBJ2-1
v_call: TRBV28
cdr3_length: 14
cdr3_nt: TGTGCCAGCAGTTTACCCGGACAGATCAATGAGCAGTTCTTC
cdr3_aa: CASSLPGQINEQFF

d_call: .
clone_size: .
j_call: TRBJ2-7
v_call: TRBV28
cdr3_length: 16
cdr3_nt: TGTGCCAGCACCCCGTTGGCCGTGGGTTTGGGCCACGAGCAGTACTTC
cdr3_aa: CASTPLAVGLGHEQYF

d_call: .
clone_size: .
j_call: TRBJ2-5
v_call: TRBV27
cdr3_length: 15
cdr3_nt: TGTGCCAGCAGTTTACAGGGGACCGTTCAAGAGACCCAGTACTTC
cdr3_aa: CASSLQGTVQETQYF

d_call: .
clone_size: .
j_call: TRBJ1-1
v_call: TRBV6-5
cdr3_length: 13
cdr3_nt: TGTGCCAGCAGTTTGAGGGTTAACACTGAAGCTTTCTTT
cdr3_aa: CASSLRVNTEAFF

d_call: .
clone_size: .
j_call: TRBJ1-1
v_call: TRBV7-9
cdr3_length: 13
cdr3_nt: TGTGCCAGCAGCGCTATTGGGAACCACGGGACTTTCTTT
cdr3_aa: CASSAIGNHGTFF

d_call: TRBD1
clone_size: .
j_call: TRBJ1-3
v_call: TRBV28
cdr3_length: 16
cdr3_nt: TGTGCCAGCAGTCCTGGGACAGCCGTCTCTGGAAACACCATATATTTT
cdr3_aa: CASSPGTAVSGNTIYF

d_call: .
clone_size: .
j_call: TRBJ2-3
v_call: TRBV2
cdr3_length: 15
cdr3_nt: TGTGCCAGCAGTGTGATAAGGGCCACAGGAAGTACGCAGTATTTT
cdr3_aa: CASSVIRATGSTQYF

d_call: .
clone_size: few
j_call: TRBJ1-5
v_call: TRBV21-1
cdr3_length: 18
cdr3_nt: TGTGCCAGCAGCAATGGATTTCCCGGGACAGGGGGAAGGCAGCCCCAGCATTTT
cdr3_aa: CASSNGFPGTGGRQPQHF

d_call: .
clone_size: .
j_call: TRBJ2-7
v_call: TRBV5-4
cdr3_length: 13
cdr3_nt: TGTGCCAGCAGCCTGGGGGAGGTCTACGAGCAGTACTTC
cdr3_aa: CASSLGEVYEQYF

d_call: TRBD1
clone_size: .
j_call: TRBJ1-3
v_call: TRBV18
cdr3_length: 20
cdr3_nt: TGTGCCAGCTCACGGATCCGGGACAGCTACCAGATGAGCTCTGGAAACACCATATATTTT
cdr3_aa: CASSRIRDSYQMSSGNTIYF

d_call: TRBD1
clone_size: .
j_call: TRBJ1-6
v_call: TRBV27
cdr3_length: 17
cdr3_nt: TGTGCCAGCAGCGCTGGGGGGGCAGACAGGGGAGGTTCACCCCTCCACTTT
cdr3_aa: CASSAGGADRGGSPLHF

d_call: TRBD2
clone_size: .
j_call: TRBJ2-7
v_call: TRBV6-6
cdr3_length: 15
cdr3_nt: TGTGCCAGCAGCCAATTGGGACTAACCTCGTACGAGCAGTACTTC
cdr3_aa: CASSQLGLTSYEQYF

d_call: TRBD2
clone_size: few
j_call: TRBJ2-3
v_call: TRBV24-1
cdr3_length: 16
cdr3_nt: TGTGCCACCAGTGACCCGACTAGCGGGGGGCCCCATACGCAGTATTTT
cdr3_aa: CATSDPTSGGPHTQYF

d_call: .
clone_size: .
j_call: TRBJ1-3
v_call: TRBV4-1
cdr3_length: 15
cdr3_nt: TGCGCCAGCAGCCAAGGGGCCAGGGATGGAAACACCATATATTTT
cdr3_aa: CASSQGARDGNTIYF

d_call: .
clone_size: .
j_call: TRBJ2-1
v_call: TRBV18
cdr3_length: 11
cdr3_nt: TGTGCCAGCTCACCGGATCTAGGGCAGTTCTTC
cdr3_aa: CASSPDLGQFF

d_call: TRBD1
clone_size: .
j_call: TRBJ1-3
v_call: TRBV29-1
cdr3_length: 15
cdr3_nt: TGCAGCGCCGTCGGGGGACAGGGATCTGGAAACACCATATATTTT
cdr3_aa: CSAVGGQGSGNTIYF

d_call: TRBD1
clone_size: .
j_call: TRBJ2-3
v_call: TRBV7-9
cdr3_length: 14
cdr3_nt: TGTGCCAGCAGCTTAACGACAGGGAAAGATACGCAGTATTTT
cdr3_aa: CASSLTTGKDTQYF

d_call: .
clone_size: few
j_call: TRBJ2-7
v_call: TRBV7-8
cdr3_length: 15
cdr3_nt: TGTGCCAGCAGCTTAATGGGTCAGGGTGTCCGCGAGCAGTACTTC
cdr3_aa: CASSLMGQGVREQYF

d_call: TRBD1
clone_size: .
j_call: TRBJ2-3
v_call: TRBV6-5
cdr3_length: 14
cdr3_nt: TGTGCCAGCAGTTTGGACAGGGTTGCAGATACGCAGTATTTT
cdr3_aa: CASSLDRVADTQYF

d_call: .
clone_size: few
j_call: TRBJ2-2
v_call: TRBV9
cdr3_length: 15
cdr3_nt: TGTGCCAGCAGCGTAGATGGACTCCCGTCCGGGGAGCTGTTTTTT
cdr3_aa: CASSVDGLPSGELFF

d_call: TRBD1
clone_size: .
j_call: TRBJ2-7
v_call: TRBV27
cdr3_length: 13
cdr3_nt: TGTGCCAGCACCGGGACAGGCCCCTACGAGCAGTACTTC
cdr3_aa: CASTGTGPYEQYF

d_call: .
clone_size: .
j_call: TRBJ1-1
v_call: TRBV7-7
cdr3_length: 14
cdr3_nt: TGTGCCAGCAGCCCAGGACGTGGGGCCACTGAAGCTTTCTTT
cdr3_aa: CASSPGRGATEAFF

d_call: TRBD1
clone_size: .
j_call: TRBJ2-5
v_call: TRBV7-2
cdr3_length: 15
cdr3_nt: TGTGCCAGCAGCTTAGGGGACAGGTTTCGGGAGACCCAGTACTTC
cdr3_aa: CASSLGDRFRETQYF

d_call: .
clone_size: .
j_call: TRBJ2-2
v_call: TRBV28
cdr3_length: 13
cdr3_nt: TGTGCCAGCAGTTTAGGCAGGACCGGGGAGCTGTTTTTT
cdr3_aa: CASSLGRTGELFF

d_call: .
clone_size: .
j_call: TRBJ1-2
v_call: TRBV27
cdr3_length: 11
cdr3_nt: TGTGCCAGCAGACAGGGTTTTGGCTACACCTTC
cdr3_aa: CASRQGFGYTF

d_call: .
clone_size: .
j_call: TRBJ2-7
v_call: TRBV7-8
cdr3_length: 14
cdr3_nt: TGTGCCAGCAGCTTAATTGAGGGAACGGGCGAGCAGTACTTC
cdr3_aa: CASSLIEGTGEQYF

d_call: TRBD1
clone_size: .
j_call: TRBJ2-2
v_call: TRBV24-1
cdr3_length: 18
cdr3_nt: TGTGCCACCAGTGATTTGAGCCAGGGGGTTCGGAACACCGGGGAGCTGTTTTTT
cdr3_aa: CATSDLSQGVRNTGELFF

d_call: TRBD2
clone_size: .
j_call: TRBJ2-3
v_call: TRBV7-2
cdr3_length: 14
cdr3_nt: TGTGCCAGCAGCCCGGGACTAGCGAAGGATACGCAGTATTTT
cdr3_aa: CASSPGLAKDTQYF

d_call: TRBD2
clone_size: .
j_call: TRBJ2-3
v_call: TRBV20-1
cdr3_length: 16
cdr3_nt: TGCAGTGCTAGTGGGACTAGCGGATGGAGCACAGATACGCAGTATTTT
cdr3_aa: CSASGTSGWSTDTQYF

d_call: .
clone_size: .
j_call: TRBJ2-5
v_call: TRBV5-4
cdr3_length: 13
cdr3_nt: TGTGCCAGCAGCTTGGAACCAAGGAGGACCCAGTACTTC
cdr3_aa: CASSLEPRRTQYF

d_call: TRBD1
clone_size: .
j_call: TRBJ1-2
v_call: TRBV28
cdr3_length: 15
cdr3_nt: TGTGCCAGCAGTCCCTCGGGACAGAGAAACTATGGCTACACCTTC
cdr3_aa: CASSPSGQRNYGYTF

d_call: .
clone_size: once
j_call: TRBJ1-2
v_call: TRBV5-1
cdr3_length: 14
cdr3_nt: TGCGCCAGCAGCTCGACCGTCCTAGGCTATGGCTACACCTTC
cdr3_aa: CASSSTVLGYGYTF

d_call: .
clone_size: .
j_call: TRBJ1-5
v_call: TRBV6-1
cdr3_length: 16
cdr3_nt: TGTGCCAGCAGTGAAAGGACAGTCAATAGCAATCAGCCCCAGCATTTT
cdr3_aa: CASSERTVNSNQPQHF

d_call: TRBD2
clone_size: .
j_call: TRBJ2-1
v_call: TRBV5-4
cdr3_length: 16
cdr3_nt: TGTGCCAGCAGCCAAAAGCGGGAGGGCCGGGGCAATGAGCAGTTCTTC
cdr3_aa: CASSQKREGRGNEQFF

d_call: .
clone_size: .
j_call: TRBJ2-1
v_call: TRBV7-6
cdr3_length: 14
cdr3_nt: TGTGCCAGCAGCCAACCACTCCGGAGCAATGAGCAGTTCTTC
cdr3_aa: CASSQPLRSNEQFF

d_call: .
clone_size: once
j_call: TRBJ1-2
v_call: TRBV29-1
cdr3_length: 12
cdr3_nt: TGCAGCGTTGAGGTCAACTCCTATGGCTACACCTTC
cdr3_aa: CSVEVNSYGYTF

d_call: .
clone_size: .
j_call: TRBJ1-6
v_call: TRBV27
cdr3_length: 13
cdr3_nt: TGTGCCAGCAGTTCCCCCCCCTCCGAGCCCCTCCACTTT
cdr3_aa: CASSSPPSEPLHF

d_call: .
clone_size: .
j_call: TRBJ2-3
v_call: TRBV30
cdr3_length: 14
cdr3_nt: TGTGCCTGGACCAGAACGGGAGTGGGGGATACGCAGTATTTT
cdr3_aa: CAWTRTGVGDTQYF

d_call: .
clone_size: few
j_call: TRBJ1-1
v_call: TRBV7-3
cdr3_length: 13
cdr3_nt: TGTGCCAGCAGCCAGCCCACGGGCACTGAAGCTTTCTTT
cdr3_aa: CASSQPTGTEAFF

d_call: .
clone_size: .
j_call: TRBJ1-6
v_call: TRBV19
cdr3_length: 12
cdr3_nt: TGTGCCAGTAGGCAGGCGCAATCACCCCTCCACTTT
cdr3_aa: CASRQAQSPLHF

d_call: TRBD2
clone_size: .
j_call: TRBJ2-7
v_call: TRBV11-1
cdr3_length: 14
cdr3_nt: TGTGCCAGCAGCCCGGGCGGGAGCTCCTACGAGCAGTACTTC
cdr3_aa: CASSPGGSSYEQYF

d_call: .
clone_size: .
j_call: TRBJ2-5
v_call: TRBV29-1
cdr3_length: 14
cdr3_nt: TGCAGCGTTGACAAGGCGGGACCTCAAGAGACCCAGTACTTC
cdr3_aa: CSVDKAGPQETQYF

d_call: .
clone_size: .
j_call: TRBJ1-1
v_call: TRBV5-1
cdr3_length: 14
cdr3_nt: TGCGCCAGCAGCTTGGATGCGGTAGGTACTGAAGCTTTCTTT
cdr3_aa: CASSLDAVGTEAFF

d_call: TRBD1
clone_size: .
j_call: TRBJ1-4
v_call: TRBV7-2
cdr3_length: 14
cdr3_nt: TGTGCCAGCAGCGCAGGGGGCAGGGGTGAAAAACTGTTTTTT
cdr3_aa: CASSAGGRGEKLFF

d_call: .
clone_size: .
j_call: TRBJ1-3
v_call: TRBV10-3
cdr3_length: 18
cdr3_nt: TGTGCCATCAGTTACGGAAGCGGGGGCGCAGGATCTGGAAACACCATATATTTT
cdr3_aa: CAISYGSGGAGSGNTIYF

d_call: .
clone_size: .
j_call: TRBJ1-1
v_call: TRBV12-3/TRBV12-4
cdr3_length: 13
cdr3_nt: TGTGCCAGCAGTTTGGGCGTGGACACTGAAGCTTTCTTT
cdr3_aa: CASSLGVDTEAFF

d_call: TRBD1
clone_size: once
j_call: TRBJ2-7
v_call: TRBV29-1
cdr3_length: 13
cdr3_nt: TGCAGCGTTGGAGCCTACAGGGGGAACGAGCAGTACTTC
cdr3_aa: CSVGAYRGNEQYF

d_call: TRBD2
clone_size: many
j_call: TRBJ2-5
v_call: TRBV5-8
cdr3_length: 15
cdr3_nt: TGTGCCAGCAGCGAGGGGTCGGGGGGCCAAGAGACCCAGTACTTC
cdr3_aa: CASSEGSGGQETQYF